These 12 T cell receptor beta chains share one sample of origin, sequenced in a study of blood T cells in healthy people across ages (dated by TCRdb to about 2015). Preparation of the library involved 5' RACE. The instrument given in TCRdb is Illumina HiSeq 2500. A second PCR of about 6 to 11 cycles was run with a J-beta primer mix and a sample-barcoded 5' primer. TCRdb's own reprocessing of the public reads used fastp at Q25 and MiXCR and kept productive beta chains. Every CDR3 protein is listed once, alongside the most common genes and DNA of its rows. The sample table lists almost 800,000 distinct CDR3 sequences, roughly 60% of them with a count of one. The biggest ten clones account for 20% to 25% of the sample. Sequencing input: blood. The receptor source for this set is a man younger than 45 in good health.

V gene TRBV5-4 combines with J gene TRBJ2-7, with 9 bases identical to TRBD2. Germline V CDR1 and CDR2: SGHNT, YYREEE (reference sequence). V trimming: 5 bases; J trimming: 4 bases; junction bases outside the gene matches: 10. The CDR3 runs to 15 residues. In DNA form, the CDR3 reads TGTGCCAGCAGTGTTAGCGGGAGTGGCGCTTACGAGCAGTACTTC. Its translation is CASSVSGSGAYEQYF.

J is TRBJ2-1 and V is TRBV20-1; unclear D gene. CDR3 size: 12 residues. The ends were cut back, 3 bases at V and 2 bases at J, with 5 bases in the middle. Per the germline V gene, CDR1 is DFQATT and CDR2 is SNEGSKA (reference sequence). The chain's CDR3 is CSASETYNEQFF. The CDR3 DNA sequence: TGCAGTGCTAGTGAGACCTACAATGAGCAGTTCTTC.

The rearrangement uses TRBV5-1 and TRBJ2-1, with D hard to call. Looked up from germline, CDR1 is SGHRS and CDR2 is YFSETQ. CDR3 size: 16 residues. V lost 0 bases and J 4 bases, leaving 14 bases between the germline ends. CDR3: CASSLGSGILYNEQFF. In DNA, the CDR3 is TGCGCCAGCAGCTTGGGGTCTGGCATCCTTTACAATGAGCAGTTCTTC.

The chain is built from TRBV10-3 and TRBJ2-3, with D unresolved. The V gene's germline CDR1 is ENHRY and CDR2 SYGVKD. V lost 10 bases and J 6 bases, leaving 14 bases between the germline ends. The CDR3 sequence is 12 residues long. Written as DNA, the CDR3 is TGTGCCACCTTATCTGCCGGGGATACGCAGTATTTT. This gives the protein CATLSAGDTQYF.

In this sample, this clonotype turned up a few times. The chain has TRBV29-1 and TRBJ2-3; tentative D call: TRBD1 (5 bases). Trimming cost V 7 bases and J 4 bases, with 12 bases left between them. Germline loops: CDR1 SQVTM, CDR2 ANQGSEA. This CDR3 contains 12 residues. The CDR3 here is CSADATADTQYF. The DNA of the CDR3 is TGCAGCGCCGATGCGACAGCAGATACGCAGTATTTT.

The genes are TRBV6-5 and TRBJ2-5; D is possibly TRBD2 (6 bases). The CDR3 is made up of 14 amino acids. Trimming removed 5 bases from V and 4 bases from J, with 14 bases in between. Germline assignment: CDR1 MNHEY and CDR2 SVGAGI. The CDR3 nucleotides are TGTGCCAGCAGTATTCGGGGGATCCCAGAGACCCAGTACTTC. It yields the protein CASSIRGIPETQYF.

This clonotype was recorded once. The chain employs TRBV24-1 and TRBJ1-5, with D uncertain. The CDR3 covers 16 residues. CDR1 is KGHDR, CDR2 SFDVKD, per germline. Trimming stripped 8 bases from V and 3 bases from J, with 19 bases between. The chain's CDR3 is CATTVTGHRYNQPQHF. The CDR3 region has the DNA TGTGCCACCACCGTGACCGGGCACCGTTACAATCAGCCCCAGCATTTT.

This clonotype has just one count. The chain links TRBV7-2 to TRBJ2-7, with 7 positions matching TRBD1. CDR3 size: 16 residues. The J segment lost 0 bases and the V segment lost 0 bases, leaving 5 bases of the junction unmatched. Germline assignment: CDR1 SGHTA and CDR2 FQGNSA. This chain's CDR3 is CASSLATGASSYEQYF. The CDR3 bases are TGTGCCAGCAGCTTAGCTACAGGGGCCAGCTCCTACGAGCAGTACTTC.

This clonotype was picked up a small number of times. The chain employs TRBV6-2 or TRBV6-3 and TRBJ2-5, with D possibly TRBD2 on 5 matching bases. The CDR3 sequence is 14 residues long. CDR1 is MNHEY, CDR2 SVGEGT, per germline. V dropped 5 bases and J dropped 5 bases, with 15 bases sitting between them. DNA for the CDR3: TGTGCCAGCAGTACGCTCATCAGGAGGGAGACCCAGTACTTC. This gives the protein CASSTLIRRETQYF.

This clonotype was observed once. This chain connects TRBV29-1 to TRBJ2-5; no definite D call. The CDR3 is 13 amino acids. V was shortened by 1 base and J by 2 bases, with 8 bases between the two germline ends. CDR1 and CDR2 from the germline V gene are SQVTM and ANQGSEA. The CDR3 loop is CSVEVGSQETQYF. The CDR3, as DNA: TGCAGCGTTGAAGTTGGCAGTCAAGAGACCCAGTACTTC.

V and J are TRBV11-2 and TRBJ2-1; 9 nucleotides agree with TRBD2. The J call is uncertain, as TRBJ2-7 better fits the DNA end. This CDR3 is built from 16 residues. Germline CDR1 SGHAT, CDR2 FQNNGV. CDR3 in DNA: TGTGCCAGCAGCTTAGGGCTGACTAGCGGTCACAATGAGCAGTACTTC. Residues: CASSLGLTSGHNEQYF.

V gene TRBV20-1 combines with J gene TRBJ2-1; 10 positions agree with TRBD2. The V gene's germline CDR1 is DFQATT and CDR2 SNEGSKA (reference sequence). After removal of 1 base from V and 0 bases from J, the junction contained 18 bases not matched to a gene. The CDR3 is 21 residues long. The CDR3 loop is CSARAWPGLARAQSSYNEQFF. CDR3 coding DNA: TGCAGTGCTAGAGCCTGGCCGGGACTAGCGCGAGCCCAGAGCTCCTACAATGAGCAGTTCTTC.